The 6 T cell receptor beta chains below were found in one sample sequenced in a study of T cell clusters in autoimmune cytopenias. Multiplex touch-down PCR amplified TRB using TRB-A and TRB-B pools in one tube. TCRdb derives one entry per CDR3 protein from the multiplex PCR reads, leaving out DNA. This sample contains about 8,100 distinct CDR3 sequences. Each sample's input was about 250 ng genomic DNA, some 40,000 genome equivalents. Material: peripheral blood. The receptors shown here come from a human donor with an autoimmune cytopenia or autoimmune hepatitis (not recorded which).

The rearrangement joins TRBV5-6 to TRBJ1-3; TCRdb returns TRBD1, unconfirmable since there is no DNA. Germline CDR1 reads SGHDT; CDR2 reads YYEEEE. This CDR3 comprises 15 residues. The CDR3 is CASSLTGGEGNTIYF.

The chain links TRBV5-4 to TRBJ1-1. In germline, CDR1 is SGHNT, CDR2 YYREEE (reference sequence). The CDR3 contains 14 residues. The CDR3 sequence: CASSLGQWNTEAFF.

This sequence joins TRBV6-2 or TRBV6-3 and TRBJ1-1. Germline CDR1 reads MNHEY; CDR2 reads SVGEGT. The CDR3 is 14 residues long. The chain's CDR3 is CASREQMMNTEAFF.

This clonotype is classed as medium-sized by frequency. The gene calls are TRBV30 and TRBJ2-3; TCRdb's assignment of TRBD1 cannot be checked, as there is no DNA. This CDR3 region has 14 residues. Germline CDR1 is GTSNPN and CDR2 is SVGIG (reference sequence). CDR3 protein: CAWLRGGSTDTQYF.

Here the CDR3 reads CASSFSGTYEQYF. This sequence joins TRBV7-9 and TRBJ2-5. The CDR3 is 13 amino acids. Germline V gives CDR1 SEHNR, CDR2 FQNEAQ (reference sequence).

The chain employs TRBV15 and TRBJ2-7; TCRdb calls TRBD1, which cannot be checked without DNA. Germline V gives CDR1 LNHNV, CDR2 YYDKDF (reference sequence). This CDR3 is 15 amino acids long. CDR3 in amino acids: CATSRDRKGAYEQYF. Looking up the rest from reference TRBV15 and TRBJ2-7 gives the full variable domain: DAMVIQNPRYQVTQFGKPVTLSCSQTLNHNVMYWYQQKSSQAPKLLFHYYDKDFNNEADTPDNFQSRRPNTSFCFLDIRSPGLGDTAMYLCATSRDRKGAYEQYFGPGTRLTVT.